This T cell receptor beta chain was identified in a study of blood T cell repertoires in COVID-19 (dated by TCRdb to the early 2020s). The study in broad terms: Samples from collaborators originated in the United States, Italy and Spain and spanned both the acute and convalescent phases of COVID-19. The prospective study material was composed of cDNA or gDNA derived from T cells, B-cell-depleted T cells, or PBMCs. Deeply sampled blood TCRbeta repertoires from subjects exposed to, actively infected with, or recovered from COVID-19 were included in the dataset. A freely available public database, intended as a resource for researchers studying the immune response to SARS-CoV-2, is where the repertoires were released. Samples came from the ongoing ImmuneRACE study (first 160 participants) plus 1,254 subjects from 6 global collaborators. Sample metadata almost always included a de-identified subject ID, COVID-19 status, age in years and sex. Where available, HLA class I and class II types were taken from metadata supplied by the sample provider and were not determined by assay-based typing. General findings and caveats noted by the study authors: The amount of clinical and demographic metadata varied by source and participant and was provided uncurated.

The CDR3 contains 11 residues, cysteine and phenylalanine counted. Here the CDR3 DNA is all that survives: 33 bases in frame from base 1. V sheds 1 base and J sheds 4 bases, leaving 4 bases between their ends. According to the germline V gene (reference sequence), CDR1 reads DFQATT and CDR2 reads SNEGSKA. Note on this clone: Its cognate antigen has yet to be identified. Base qualities are not provided; no much larger clone lies one nucleotide away.

Whole blood was collected in K2EDTA tubes by collaborating institutions according to the institutions' own protocols. Collaborator samples were shipped for TCRbeta analysis as frozen whole blood, isolated PBMCs, or DNA extracted from either sample type. TCRbeta CDR3 regions were amplified from genomic DNA by means of the immunoSEQ Assay, a bias-controlled multiplex PCR. Per the source publication's procedure: Nucleated cell counts per sample were estimated from amplification of reference gene primers within the assay. To quantify the absolute abundance of each unique TCRbeta CDR3 rearrangement, sequence reads were collapsed and filtered. For each sample, productive Simpson clonality was calculated by taking the square root of Simpson's diversity index across productive rearrangements. TCRdb retrieved this table from immuneACCESS and kept in-frame rearrangements only. Not all clones are present; in checked studies, unresolved V genes account for under half, and no reason is known for the remainder. V, J and clone size derive from that table, while D and trimming were established from the DNA sequence. The sample profile shows about 130,000 clones; over 75% of them were found once. The top ten clonotypes cover more than 20% of the sample.

The chain links TRBV20-1 with TRBJ1-2, with no D gene named confidently. The clonotype comes from a woman older than 75 with acute or convalescent COVID-19. The sample comprised peripheral blood. The nucleotide sequence reads as follows: TGCAGTGCTAGAGTCATCTATGGCTACACCTTC. Its protein product is CSARVIYGYTF.